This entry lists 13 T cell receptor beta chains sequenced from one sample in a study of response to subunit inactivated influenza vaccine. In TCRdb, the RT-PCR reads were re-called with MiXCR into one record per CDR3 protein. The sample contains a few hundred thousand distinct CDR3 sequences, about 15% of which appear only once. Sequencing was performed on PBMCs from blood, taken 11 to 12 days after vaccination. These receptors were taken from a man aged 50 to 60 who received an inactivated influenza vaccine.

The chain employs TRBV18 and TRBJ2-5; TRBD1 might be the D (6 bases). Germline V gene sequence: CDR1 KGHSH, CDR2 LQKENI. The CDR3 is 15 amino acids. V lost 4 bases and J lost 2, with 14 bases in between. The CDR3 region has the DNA TGTGCCAGCTCACGCTTGACAGGACCTCAAGAGACCCAGTACTTC. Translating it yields CASSRLTGPQETQYF. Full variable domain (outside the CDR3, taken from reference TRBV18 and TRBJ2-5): NAGVMQNPRHLVRRRGQEARLRCSPMKGHSHVYWYRQLPEEGLKFMVYLQKENIIDESGMPKERFSAEFPKEGPSILRIQQVVRGDSAAYFCASSRLTGPQETQYFGPGTRLLVL.

The CDR3 protein is CAISEYPSGRSSYNEQFF. Written as DNA, the CDR3 is TGTGCCATCAGTGAGTATCCTAGCGGGAGAAGCTCCTACAATGAGCAGTTCTTC. The chain has TRBV10-3 and TRBJ2-1; 10 positions match TRBD2. The junction had 6 bases not matched to a gene; V was cut back by 1 base and J by 0 bases. Germline V gene lookup returns CDR1 ENHRY and CDR2 SYGVKD. The CDR3 is 18 amino acids.

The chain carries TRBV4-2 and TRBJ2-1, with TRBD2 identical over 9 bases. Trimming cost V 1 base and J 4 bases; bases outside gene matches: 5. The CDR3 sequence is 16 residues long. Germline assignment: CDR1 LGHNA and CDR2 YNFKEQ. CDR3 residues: CASSQVRGGAYNEQFF. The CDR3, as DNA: TGTGCCAGCAGCCAAGTACGCGGGGGGGCTTACAATGAGCAGTTCTTC.

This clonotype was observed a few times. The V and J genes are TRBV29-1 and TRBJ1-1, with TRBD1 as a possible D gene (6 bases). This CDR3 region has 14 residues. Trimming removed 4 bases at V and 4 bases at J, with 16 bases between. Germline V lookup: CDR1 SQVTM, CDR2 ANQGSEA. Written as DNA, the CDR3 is TGCAGCGTTGTTTCAGGGGCCAGACTCACTGAAGCTTTCTTT. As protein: CSVVSGARLTEAFF.

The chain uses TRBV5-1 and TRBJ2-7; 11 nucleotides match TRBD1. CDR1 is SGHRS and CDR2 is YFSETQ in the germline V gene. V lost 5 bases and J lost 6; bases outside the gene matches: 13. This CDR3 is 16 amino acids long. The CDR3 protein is CASRPGTGTGGSEQYF. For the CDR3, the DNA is TGCGCCAGCAGACCTGGAACCGGGACAGGGGGTTCCGAGCAGTACTTC.

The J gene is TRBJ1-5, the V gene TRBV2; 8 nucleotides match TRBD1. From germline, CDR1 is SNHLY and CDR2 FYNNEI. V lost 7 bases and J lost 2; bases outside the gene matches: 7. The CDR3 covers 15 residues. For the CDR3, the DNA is TGTGCCAGCAAGGTGTCAGGGGGCGGCAATCAGCCCCAGCATTTT. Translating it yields CASKVSGGGNQPQHF.

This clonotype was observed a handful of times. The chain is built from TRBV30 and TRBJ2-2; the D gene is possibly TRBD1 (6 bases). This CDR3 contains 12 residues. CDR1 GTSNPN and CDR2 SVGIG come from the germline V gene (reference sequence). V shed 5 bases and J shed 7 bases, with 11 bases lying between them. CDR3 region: CAWGKGVGELFF. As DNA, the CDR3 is TGTGCCTGGGGGAAGGGGGTCGGGGAGCTGTTTTTT. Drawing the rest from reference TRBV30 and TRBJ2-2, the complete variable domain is SQTIHQWPATLVQPVGSPLSLECTVEGTSNPNLYWYRQAAGRGLQLLFYSVGIGQISSEVPQNLSASRPQDRQFILSSKKLLLSDSGFYLCAWGKGVGELFFGEGSRLTVL.

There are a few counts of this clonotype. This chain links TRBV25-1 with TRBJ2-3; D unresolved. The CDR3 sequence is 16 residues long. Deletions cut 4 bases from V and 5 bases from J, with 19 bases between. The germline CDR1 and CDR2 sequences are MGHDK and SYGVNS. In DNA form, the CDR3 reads TGTGCCAGCAGTGCACGCCGCGGCAACGCACTAGATACGCAGTATTTT. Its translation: CASSARRGNALDTQYF. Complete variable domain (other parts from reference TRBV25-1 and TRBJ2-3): EADIYQTPRYLVIGTGKKITLECSQTMGHDKMYWYQQDPGMELHLIHYSYGVNSTEKGDLSSESTVSRIRTEHFPLTLESARPSHTSQYLCASSARRGNALDTQYFGPGTRLTVL.

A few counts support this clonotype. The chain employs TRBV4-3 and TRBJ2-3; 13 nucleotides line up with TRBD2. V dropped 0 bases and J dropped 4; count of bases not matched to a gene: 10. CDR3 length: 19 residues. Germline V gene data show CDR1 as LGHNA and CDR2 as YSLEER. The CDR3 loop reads CASSQDYRTSGSLPDTQYF. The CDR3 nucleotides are TGCGCCAGCAGCCAAGATTATCGGACTAGCGGGAGTCTTCCAGATACGCAGTATTTT.

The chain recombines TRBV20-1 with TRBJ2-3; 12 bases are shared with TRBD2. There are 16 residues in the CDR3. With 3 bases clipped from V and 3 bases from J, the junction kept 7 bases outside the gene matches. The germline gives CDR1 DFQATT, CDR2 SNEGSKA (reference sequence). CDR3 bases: TGCAGTGCTAGGATAGGACTAGCGGGGTTGACAGATACGCAGTATTTT. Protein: CSARIGLAGLTDTQYF.

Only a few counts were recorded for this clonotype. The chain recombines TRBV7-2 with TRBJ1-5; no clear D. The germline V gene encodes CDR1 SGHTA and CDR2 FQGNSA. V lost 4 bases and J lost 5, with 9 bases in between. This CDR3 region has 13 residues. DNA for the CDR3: TGTGCCAGCAGCTCGCGAACCGATCAGCCCCAGCATTTT. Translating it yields CASSSRTDQPQHF.

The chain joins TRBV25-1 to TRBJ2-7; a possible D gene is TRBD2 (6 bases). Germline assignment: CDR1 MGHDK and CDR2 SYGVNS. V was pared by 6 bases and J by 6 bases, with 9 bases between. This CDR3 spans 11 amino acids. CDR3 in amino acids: CASRAGGEQYF. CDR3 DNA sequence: TGTGCCAGCAGAGCGGGTGGCGAGCAGTACTTC.

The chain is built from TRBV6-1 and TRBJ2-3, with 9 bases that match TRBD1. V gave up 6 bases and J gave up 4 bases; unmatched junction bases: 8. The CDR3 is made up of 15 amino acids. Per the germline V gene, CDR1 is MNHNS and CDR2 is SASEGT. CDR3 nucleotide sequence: TGTGCCAGCAGGCCCGGACAGGGGATGGCAGATACGCAGTATTTT. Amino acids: CASRPGQGMADTQYF.